The rows below give T cell receptor beta chains drawn from one sample of a study of identical twins. TCRdb called the 5' RACE reads again in MiXCR, with one record for every CDR3 protein. The repertoire holds more than 1.5 million distinct CDR3 sequences, under 35% seen once, with around 0.3% in the top ten. Sequencing was done on a sample of cord blood. The receptors were sampled from a newborn girl in good health. Both conserved end residues are part of each CDR3. The D gene is left open where the match is weak. A row's size may be missing; if present it is once, few, many or a size class.

-	few	TRBV6-5	TRBJ2-7	TGTGCCAGCAGTTACCGGCCGGGGACCTCCTACGAGCAGTACTTC	CASSYRPGTSYEQYF
TRBD2	once	TRBV6-2/TRBV6-3	TRBJ2-7	TGTGCCAGCAGGCCGGGACTAGCGGGACTATTAGCCAAAAACACTCAGTACTTC	CASRPGLAGLLAKNTQYF
-	-	TRBV20-1	TRBJ1-4	TGCGGTGCTAGTTTGGGCAGCATTGTGAATGAAAAACTGTTTTTT	CGASLGSIVNEKLFF
-	-	TRBV7-2	TRBJ2-7	TGTGCCAGCAGCCCAAATGTCTCGGTGTTGGCCGCCGAGCAGTACTTC	CASSPNVSVLAAEQYF
-	few	TRBV19	TRBJ2-3	TGTGCCAGTAGCCCAAGCGGGTCTCCGAATACGCAGTATTTT	CASSPSGSPNTQYF
-	few	TRBV3-1	TRBJ1-1	TGTGCCAGCAGCCAAGAAGGCATAAACACTGAAGCTTTCTTT	CASSQEGINTEAFF
-	-	TRBV28	TRBJ1-6	TGTGCCAGCAGTTTATTGGGGGGGGACCATTCACCCCTCCACTTT	CASSLLGGDHSPLHF
-	-	TRBV7-2	TRBJ2-7	TGTGCCAGCAGCTTAGCCTCGACCGCTTACGAGCAGTACTTC	CASSLASTAYEQYF
-	-	TRBV10-2	TRBJ1-2	TGCGCCAGCAGTGAGTGGGGTTGGGCTTATGGCTACACCTTC	CASSEWGWAYGYTF
TRBD2	few	TRBV7-2	TRBJ2-3	TGTGCCAGCAGGAAGCCGGGACTAGAGACAGATACGCAGTATTTT	CASRKPGLETDTQYF
-	few	TRBV4-2	TRBJ2-1	TGTGCCAGCAGCCGCGATCCGGGACGGTCCTACAATGAGCAGTTCTTC	CASSRDPGRSYNEQFF
-	few	TRBV4-2	TRBJ2-3	TGTGCCAGCAGCCAAGATACCGACTTAAGCACAGATACGCAGTATTTT	CASSQDTDLSTDTQYF
TRBD1	many	TRBV19	TRBJ2-7	TGTGCCAGTAGTATGGGGACAGGGGGCTACGAGCAGTACTTC	CASSMGTGGYEQYF
-	-	TRBV21-1	TRBJ1-1	TGTGCCAGCAGCCAAGGACAGGCCTCCACTGAAGCTTTCTTT	CASSQGQASTEAFF
-	-	TRBV29-1	TRBJ2-7	TGCAGCGTATATGTTCTCTACGAGCAGTACTTC	CSVYVLYEQYF
-	-	TRBV7-9	TRBJ1-3	TGTGCCAGCAGCTTCCTTCAGGGCCCTGGAAACACCATATATTTT	CASSFLQGPGNTIYF